The rows below give T cell receptor beta chains drawn from one sample of a study of CXCR3-negative and CXCR3-positive naive CD8 T cells. For each CDR3 protein, TCRdb gives one entry from its re-call of the 5' RACE reads, without DNA. The repertoire table contains approximately 140,000 distinct CDR3 sequences. Sequenced: naive CXCR3+ CD8+ T cells from blood. These receptors all stem from a human donor in good health. Some clones in this sample may be carry-over from other donors' samples. Both conserved end residues are part of each CDR3. Each record gives: V gene, J gene, CDR3 protein.

TRBV28	TRBJ2-5	CASSFMETQYF
TRBV7-9	TRBJ2-7	CASSYPTGYEQYF
TRBV7-6	TRBJ2-1	CASSLGDRGPDLFF
TRBV7-3	TRBJ2-2	CASSTLGAEANTGELFF
TRBV27	TRBJ2-7	CARTRTGGSYEQYF
TRBV7-9	TRBJ1-1	CASSLAPSAQGAKAFF
TRBV11-3	TRBJ2-5	CASSPDSNQETQYF
TRBV28	TRBJ1-4	CASALRGYIDEKLFF
TRBV7-6	TRBJ2-7	CASSPSPTEHFSYEQYF
TRBV27	TRBJ2-1	CASRPGSGYEQFF
TRBV7-9	TRBJ2-5	CASSLAVRGETQYF
TRBV5-1	TRBJ2-7	CASSFSTSYEQYF
TRBV4-3	TRBJ2-7	CASSLAAGGPYEQYF
TRBV4-1	TRBJ1-1	CASSQARATEAFF
TRBV15	TRBJ1-3	CATSTLGDSGNTIYF
TRBV29-1	TRBJ2-5	CSVEPHSTFQETQYF